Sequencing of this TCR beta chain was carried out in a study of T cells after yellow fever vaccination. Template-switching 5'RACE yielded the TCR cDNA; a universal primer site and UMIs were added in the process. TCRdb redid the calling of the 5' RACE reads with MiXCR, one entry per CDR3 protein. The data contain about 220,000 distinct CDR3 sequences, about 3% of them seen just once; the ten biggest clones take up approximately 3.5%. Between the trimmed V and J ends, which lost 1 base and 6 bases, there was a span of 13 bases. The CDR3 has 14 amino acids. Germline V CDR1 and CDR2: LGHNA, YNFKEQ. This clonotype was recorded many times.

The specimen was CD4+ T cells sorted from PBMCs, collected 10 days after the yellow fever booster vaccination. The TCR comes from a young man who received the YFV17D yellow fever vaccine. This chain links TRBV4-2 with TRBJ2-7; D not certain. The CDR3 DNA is TGTGCCAGCAGCCAAGGGCGGATCCTCGGCGAGCAGTACTTC. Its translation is CASSQGRILGEQYF.